This TCR beta chain was sequenced in a study of sequential checkpoint blockade in melanoma. Using immunoSEQ multiplex PCR, the repertoire was profiled, and TCRdb retains in-frame clones only, with some absent. The repertoire consists of roughly 5,000 clones, with roughly 21% occurring once and the leading ten covering about 9%. By share of the sample, this clone is medium-sized. The target antigen is unknown. Treatment specified: randomized to nivolumab then ipilimumab (arm A) or the reverse (arm B). V lost 1 base, J lost 9 bases, and 14 bases stayed unmatched. The CDR3 has 17 amino acids. Germline lookup yields CDR1 SGHNT and CDR2 YENEEA. Broader study findings: About 30 times likelier clinical benefit followed increased tumor T-cell fraction and clonality. Response in arm A was associated with pretreatment TIL clonality.

Sequencing used tumor tissue (inferred from file names), obtained from a patient given nivolumab and ipilimumab in sequence. This rearrangement joins TRBV11-3 to TRBJ2-1, with 8 nucleotides matching TRBD2. The clonotype comes from a human donor with melanoma. The CDR3 loop is CASSLVGYGRARGEQFF. The CDR3 DNA follows: TGTGCCAGCAGCTTAGTGGGTTACGGGAGGGCAAGGGGTGAGCAGTTCTTC.